The source of this TCR beta chain is a study of T cell repertoires in aging, cancer and after chemotherapy (dated by TCRdb to the late 2010s). With regard to the full study: Donors were distributed across six age groups ranging from 30 or younger to 70 or older, with at least three individuals included per group. Control TCR repertoires from healthy donors were recorded across several months to years, and re-sampling revealed clear clonal overlap. The full dataset contained around 10 million TCR reads. To look at immunoaging and at how T cells reconstitute after chemotherapy, the study profiled TCR beta repertoires in peripheral blood from both healthy donors and cancer patients. A cohort of 200 to 250 cancer patients (approximately 90 with hematological and around 130 with solid cancers) was assembled, and roughly 98 healthy donors were included as a reference group. The research as a whole found: According to the authors, the repertoire data do not allow conclusions to be drawn about immunological memory after chemotherapy. In both cancer cohorts, median generation probability rose over the chemotherapy interval, which suggests that the repertoire was reconstituted through rebound thymic output. Untreated patients with hematological or solid cancers showed significantly lower blood TCR diversity and higher clonality than age-matched healthy donors. In healthy donors, the decline in TCR diversity with age was mainly due to loss of richness, whereas in cancer patients loss of evenness also played a role.

Genomic DNA extracted from peripheral blood, rather than sorted cells or RNA, was used as the source for amplification of TCR beta rearrangements. This clonotype is characterized as medium-sized (0.01 to 0.1%). Its cognate antigen has yet to be identified. No much larger clone exists at a distance of one base, and base qualities are not known. V and J lose 6 bases and 4 bases, and a span of 18 bases separates them. The CDR3 holds 15 amino acids from the cysteine to the phenylalanine. Only the CDR3 part of the read is kept: 45 bases, read in frame from the first base. From a lookup of the germline V gene, CDR1 and CDR2 are MNHEY and SVGEGT. Rearranged TRB sequences spanning V, D and J segments were amplified in a multiplex touch-down PCR with a mixed TRB-A/B primer pool. Illumina adapters and sample indices were added to the amplicons in two consecutive PCR reactions performed with Phusion HS II polymerase. The amplicons were purified from gel with the NucleoSpin Gel and PCR Clean-up kit and then assessed with Qubit and an Agilent 2100 Bioanalyzer. Sequencing of the libraries was done on an Illumina MiSeq with paired-end, single-indexed 600-cycle runs. Processing in the source paper ran as follows. MiXCR versions 2.12 and 3.0.5 were used to process TRB sequences. Each unique CDR3 nucleotide sequence was counted as one clone, and only productive sequences with at least two reads were retained. The repertoire metrics were Shannon diversity, evenness, clonality (calculated as one minus evenness), and diversity profiles parameterized by alpha from 0 to 5. The IGoR algorithm was used to compute generation probabilities of clones in paired pre- and post-chemotherapy samples. TCRdb redid the processing of the public reads, applying fastp at Q25 and MiXCR, and retained in-frame beta chains. Rows matching on CDR3 protein sequence are summarized as one entry with the most common DNA and genes. The V and J calls shown here were made by TCRdb, not taken from the authors' results. This sample is represented by about 6,000 distinct CDR3 sequences; approximately 24% of them were singletons. The ten most abundant clones make up around 8.8% of the sample.

This TCR was recovered from a human donor in good health. The rearrangement combines TRBV6-2 or TRBV6-3 with TRBJ1-1, with the D gene call left open. The sequencing input was blood. The bases read TGTGCCAGCAGCTCCCCTACCCATGTGGCCACTGAAGCTTTCTTT. It translates as CASSSPTHVATEAFF.